This T cell receptor (beta chain) was identified during a study of technical replicates of blood from four donors. The table came from immunoSEQ multiplex PCR; TCRdb's copy has only in-frame clones and leaves some out. The sample lists 76,000 or so clones, around 90% occurring once. This CDR3 is built from 13 residues. Trimming left V 4 bases short and J 2 bases short, with 11 bases between. Germline lookup yields CDR1 SQVTM and CDR2 ANQGSEA. The V and J genes are TRBV29-1 and TRBJ1-1; D is unclear. The clonotype originates from a human donor in good health. Material: T cells isolated from PBMCs. CDR3 DNA: TGCAGCGTTGGCCGACTCCTCAACACTGAAGCTTTCTTT. It specifies CSVGRLLNTEAFF. Based on the CDR3 plus reference TRBV29-1 and TRBJ1-1, the full variable domain is SAVISQKPSRDICQRGTSLTIQCQVDSQVTMMFWYRQQPGQSLTLIATANQGSEATYESGFVIDKFPISRPNLTFSTLTVSNMSPEDSSIYLCSVGRLLNTEAFFGQGTRLTVV.